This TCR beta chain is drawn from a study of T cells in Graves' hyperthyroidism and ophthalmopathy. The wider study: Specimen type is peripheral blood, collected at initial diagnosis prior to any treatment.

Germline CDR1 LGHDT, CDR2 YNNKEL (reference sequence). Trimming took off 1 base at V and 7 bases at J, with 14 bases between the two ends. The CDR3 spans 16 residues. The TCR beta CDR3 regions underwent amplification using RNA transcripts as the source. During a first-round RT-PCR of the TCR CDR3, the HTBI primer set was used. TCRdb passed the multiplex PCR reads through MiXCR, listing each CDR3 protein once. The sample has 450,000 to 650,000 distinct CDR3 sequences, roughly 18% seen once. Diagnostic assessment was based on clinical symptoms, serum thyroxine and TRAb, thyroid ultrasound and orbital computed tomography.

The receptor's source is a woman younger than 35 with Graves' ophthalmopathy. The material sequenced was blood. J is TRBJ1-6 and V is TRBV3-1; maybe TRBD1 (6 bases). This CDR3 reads CASSQGGGAKNSPLHF. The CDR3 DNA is TGTGCCAGCAGCCAAGGTGGGGGGGCAAAGAATTCACCCCTCCACTTT.